This T cell receptor beta chain was identified in a study of technical replicates of blood from a few donors. Sequencing was performed with immunoSEQ multiplex PCR; in TCRdb, only in-frame clones are kept and a portion is missing. The table records about 67,000 clones, more than 95% of them present only once. With V trimmed by 1 base and J by 3 bases, 2 bases remained unmatched. The CDR3 spans 14 residues. The V gene's germline CDR1 is SGHNT and CDR2 YYREEE (reference sequence). The specimen sequenced was T cells isolated from PBMCs. The chain carries TRBV5-4 and TRBJ1-1; TRBD1 matches 8 bases. This TCR came from a human donor in good health. In nucleotides, the CDR3 is TGTGCCAGCAGCTTGCCGGACAGGGACACTGAAGCTTTCTTT. It translates to CASSLPDRDTEAFF.